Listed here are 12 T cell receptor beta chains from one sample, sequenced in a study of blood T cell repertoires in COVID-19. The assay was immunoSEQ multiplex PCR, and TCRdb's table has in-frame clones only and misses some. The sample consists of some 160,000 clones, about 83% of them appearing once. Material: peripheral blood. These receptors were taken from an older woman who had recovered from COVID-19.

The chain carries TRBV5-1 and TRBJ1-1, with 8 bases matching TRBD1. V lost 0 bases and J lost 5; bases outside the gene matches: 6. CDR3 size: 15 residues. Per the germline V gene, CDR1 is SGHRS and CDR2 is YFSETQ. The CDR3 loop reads CASSLAGQGGTEAFF. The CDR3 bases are TGCGCCAGCAGCTTGGCCGGACAGGGTGGGACTGAAGCTTTCTTT.

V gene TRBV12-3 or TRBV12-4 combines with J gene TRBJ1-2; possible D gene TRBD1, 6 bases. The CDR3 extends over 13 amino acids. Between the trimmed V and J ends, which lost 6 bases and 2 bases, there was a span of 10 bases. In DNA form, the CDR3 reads TGTGCCAGCAGGCCACAGGGAAACTATGGCTACACCTTC. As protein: CASRPQGNYGYTF.

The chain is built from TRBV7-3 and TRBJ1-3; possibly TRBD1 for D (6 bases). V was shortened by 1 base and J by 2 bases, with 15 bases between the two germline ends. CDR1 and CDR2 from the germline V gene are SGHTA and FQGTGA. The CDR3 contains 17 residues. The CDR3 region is CASSLRARGPAGNTIYF. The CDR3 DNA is TGTGCCAGCAGCTTAAGGGCCAGGGGTCCGGCTGGAAACACCATATATTTT.

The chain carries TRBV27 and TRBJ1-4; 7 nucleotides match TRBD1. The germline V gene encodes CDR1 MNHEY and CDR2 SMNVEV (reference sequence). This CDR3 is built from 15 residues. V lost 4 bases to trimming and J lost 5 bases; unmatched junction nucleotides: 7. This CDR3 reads CASSSLDRRNEKLFF. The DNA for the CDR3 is TGTGCCAGCAGTTCCCTGGACAGGCGGAATGAAAAACTGTTTTTT.

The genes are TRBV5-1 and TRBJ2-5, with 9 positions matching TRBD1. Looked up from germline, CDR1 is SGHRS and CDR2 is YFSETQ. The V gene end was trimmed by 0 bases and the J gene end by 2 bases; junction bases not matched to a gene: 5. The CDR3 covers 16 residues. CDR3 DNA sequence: TGCGCCAGCAGCTTGGCCCCGGGACAGGGACAAGAGACCCAGTACTTC. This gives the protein CASSLAPGQGQETQYF.

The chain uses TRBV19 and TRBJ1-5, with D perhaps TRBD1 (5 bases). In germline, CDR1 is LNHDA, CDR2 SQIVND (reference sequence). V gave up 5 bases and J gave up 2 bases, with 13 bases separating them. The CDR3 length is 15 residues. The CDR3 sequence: CASSRQISGNQPQHF. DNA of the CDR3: TGTGCCAGTAGTCGACAGATCTCGGGCAATCAGCCCCAGCATTTT.

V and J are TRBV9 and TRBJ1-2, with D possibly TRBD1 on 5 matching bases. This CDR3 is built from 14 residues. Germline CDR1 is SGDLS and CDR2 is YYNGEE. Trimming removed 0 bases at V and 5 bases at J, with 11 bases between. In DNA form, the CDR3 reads TGTGCCAGCAGCGTAGCTCCCGACAGATATGGCTACACCTTC. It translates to CASSVAPDRYGYTF.

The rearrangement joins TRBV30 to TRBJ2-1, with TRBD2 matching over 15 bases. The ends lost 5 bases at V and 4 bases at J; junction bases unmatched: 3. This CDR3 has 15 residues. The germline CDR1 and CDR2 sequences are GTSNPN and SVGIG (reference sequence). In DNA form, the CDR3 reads TGTGCCTGGGACGGGACTAGCGGGAGGTACAATGAGCAGTTCTTC. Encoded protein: CAWDGTSGRYNEQFF. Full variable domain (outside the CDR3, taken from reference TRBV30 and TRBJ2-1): SQTIHQWPATLVQPVGSPLSLECTVEGTSNPNLYWYRQAAGRGLQLLFYSVGIGQISSEVPQNLSASRPQDRQFILSSKKLLLSDSGFYLCAWDGTSGRYNEQFFGPGTRLTVL.

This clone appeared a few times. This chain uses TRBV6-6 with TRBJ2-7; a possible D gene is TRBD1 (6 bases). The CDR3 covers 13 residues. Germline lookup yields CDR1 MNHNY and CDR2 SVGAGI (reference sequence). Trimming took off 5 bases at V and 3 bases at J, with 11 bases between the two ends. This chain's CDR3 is CASSKGVGYEQYF. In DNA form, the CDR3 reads TGTGCCAGCAGTAAGGGGGTAGGCTACGAGCAGTACTTC.

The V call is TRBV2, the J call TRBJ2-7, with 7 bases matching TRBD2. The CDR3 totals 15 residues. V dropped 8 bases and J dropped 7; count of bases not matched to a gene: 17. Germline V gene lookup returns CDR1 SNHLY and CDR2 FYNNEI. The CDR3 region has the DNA TGTGCCAGCGCGGGGGTAGCGGACCGTCTGGGGGAGCAGTACTTC. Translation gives CASAGVADRLGEQYF.

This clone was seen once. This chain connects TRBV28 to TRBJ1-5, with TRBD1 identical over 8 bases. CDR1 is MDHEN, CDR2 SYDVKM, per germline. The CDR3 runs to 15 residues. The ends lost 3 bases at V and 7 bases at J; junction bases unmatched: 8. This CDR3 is CASSLLAGGGQPQHF. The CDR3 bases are TGTGCCAGCAGTTTGCTAGCAGGGGGCGGCCAGCCCCAGCATTTT.

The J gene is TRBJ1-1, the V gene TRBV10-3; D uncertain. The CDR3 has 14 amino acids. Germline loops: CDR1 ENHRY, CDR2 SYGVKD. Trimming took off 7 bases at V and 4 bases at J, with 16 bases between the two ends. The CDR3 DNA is TGTGCCATCATGGGCCAAGGAGCGGGCACTGAAGCTTTCTTT. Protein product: CAIMGQGAGTEAFF.